This T cell receptor (beta chain) was identified during a study of blood T cells in healthy people across ages. Deletions cut 5 bases from V and 3 bases from J, with 11 bases between. Germline V gene data show CDR1 as SQVTM and CDR2 as ANQGSEA. This CDR3 comprises 13 residues. This clonotype was counted a few times. Through a sample-barcoded 5' primer and a J-beta primer mix, a second PCR was run for roughly 6 to 11 cycles. One entry per CDR3 protein, called by TCRdb with MiXCR from the 5' RACE reads. The sample lists around 1.5 million distinct CDR3 sequences, approximately 59% occurring once. The rearrangement links TRBV29-1 to TRBJ1-5; weak D call: TRBD1 (6 bases). Source material: blood. The clonotype comes from a man aged 18 to 30 in good health. For the CDR3, the DNA is TGCAGCGTTAGACAGGCGCTCAATCAGCCCCAGCATTTT. Its translation: CSVRQALNQPQHF.